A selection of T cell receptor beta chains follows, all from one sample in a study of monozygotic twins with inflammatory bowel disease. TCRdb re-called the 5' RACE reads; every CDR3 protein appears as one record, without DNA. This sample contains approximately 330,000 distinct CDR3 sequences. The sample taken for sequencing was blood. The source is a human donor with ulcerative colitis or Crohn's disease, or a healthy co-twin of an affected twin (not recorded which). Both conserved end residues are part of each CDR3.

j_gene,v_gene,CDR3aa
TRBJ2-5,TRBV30,CAWSVKETQYF
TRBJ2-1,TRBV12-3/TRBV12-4,CASSRLGSGGSYNEQFF
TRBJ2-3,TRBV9,CASSPTSGRKTDTQYF
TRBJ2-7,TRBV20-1,CSARDDVWTSSYEQYF
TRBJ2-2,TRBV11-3,CASSLFGAAAPTGELFF
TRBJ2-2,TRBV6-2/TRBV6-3,CASRREGTGELFF
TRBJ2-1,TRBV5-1,CASSSTGVGSYNEQFF
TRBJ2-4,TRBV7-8,CASSQRRGREENIQYF
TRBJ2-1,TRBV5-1,CASSPLGGGSYNEQFF
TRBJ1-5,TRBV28,CASRGGGQGQPQHF
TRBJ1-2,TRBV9,CASSVALSSSYTF
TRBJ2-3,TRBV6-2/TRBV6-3,CASSLHSLTDTQYF
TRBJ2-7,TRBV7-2,CASSLGTSDTYEQYF
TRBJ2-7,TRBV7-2,CASSSSQGSSYEQYF
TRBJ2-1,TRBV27,CASRRLAGGSYNEQFF
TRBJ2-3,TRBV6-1,CASSPLAGGLTDTQYF
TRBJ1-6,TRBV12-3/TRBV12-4,CASSLRDNNSPLHF
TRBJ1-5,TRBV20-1,CSARDRISNQPQHF
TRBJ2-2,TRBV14,CASSTGQVSNTGELFF
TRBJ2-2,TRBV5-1,CASSPGTGTNTGELFF
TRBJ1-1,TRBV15,CATSRVGQNEAFF
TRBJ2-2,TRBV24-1,CATSDPSSDRGNTGELFF
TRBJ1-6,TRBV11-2,CASSLKGAGGPWNSPLHF
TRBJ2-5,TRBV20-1,CSAREFGTSVQETQYF
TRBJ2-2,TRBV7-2,CASSLEKVGELFF
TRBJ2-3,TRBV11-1,CASSFRDRGLGDSTDTQYF
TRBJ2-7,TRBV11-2,CASSPTASYDDYEQYF
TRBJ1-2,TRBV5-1,CASSRQHGPYGYTF
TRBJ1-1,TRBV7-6,CASRQTGQGARAFF
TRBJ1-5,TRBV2,CASNLGEGYQPQHF
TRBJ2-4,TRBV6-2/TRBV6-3,CASGPRGLENIQYF
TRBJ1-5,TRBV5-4,CASSRSPNQPQHF
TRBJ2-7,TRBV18,CASLEVPGNYEQYF
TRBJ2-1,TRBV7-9,CASVGTYNEQFF
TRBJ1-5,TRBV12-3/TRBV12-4,CASSLWGQGQPQHF
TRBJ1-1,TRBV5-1,CASNKGGLNTEAFF
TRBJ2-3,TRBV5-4,CASSLSREGTDTQYF
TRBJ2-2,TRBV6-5,CASSWDREGTGELFF
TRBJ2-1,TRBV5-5,CASSLLRGEQFF
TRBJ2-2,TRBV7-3,CASSSAVTGELFF
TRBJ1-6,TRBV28,CASSWGGPNSPLHF